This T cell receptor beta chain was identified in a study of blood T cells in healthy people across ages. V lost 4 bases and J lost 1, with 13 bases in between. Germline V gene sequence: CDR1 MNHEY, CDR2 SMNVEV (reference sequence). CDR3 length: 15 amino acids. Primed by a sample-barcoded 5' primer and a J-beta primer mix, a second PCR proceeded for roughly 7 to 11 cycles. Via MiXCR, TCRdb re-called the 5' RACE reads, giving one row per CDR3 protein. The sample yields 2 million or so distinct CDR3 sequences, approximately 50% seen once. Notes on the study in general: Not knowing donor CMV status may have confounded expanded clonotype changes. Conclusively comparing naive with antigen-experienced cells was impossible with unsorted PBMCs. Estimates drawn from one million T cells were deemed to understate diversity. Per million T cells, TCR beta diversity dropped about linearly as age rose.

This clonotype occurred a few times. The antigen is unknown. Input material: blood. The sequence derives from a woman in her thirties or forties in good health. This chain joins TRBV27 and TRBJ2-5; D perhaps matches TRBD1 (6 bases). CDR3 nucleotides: TGTGCCAGCAGTTCCCCCGGGACAACCCAAGAGACCCAGTACTTC. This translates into CASSSPGTTQETQYF.